A single sample is the source of the 7 T cell receptor beta chains below, sequenced in a study of cytomegalovirus exposure and HLA in healthy donors. 13 Jbeta primers and 60 Vbeta primers were used for the PCR. Sequencing used immunoSEQ multiplex PCR; TCRdb keeps in-frame clones, though not all of them. Of some 98,000 clones in the sample, approximately 70% were seen once. Source material: PBMCs. These TCRs come from a middle-aged man in good health and CMV-seronegative.

This clone was counted a single time. This chain uses TRBV7-2 with TRBJ2-1; 8 positions agree with TRBD2. The germline V gene has CDR1 SGHTA and CDR2 FQGNSA. The length of the CDR3 is 15 residues. Germline trimming cut 3 bases from V and 3 bases from J; bases unmatched to any gene: 4. The CDR3 region has the DNA TGTGCCAGCAGCTTTCGGCGGGGGGACTACAATGAGCAGTTCTTC. This encodes CASSFRRGDYNEQFF.

This CDR3 reads CASTPAGSSGNTIYF. CDR3 coding DNA: TGTGCCAGCACCCCAGCCGGGAGCTCTGGAAACACCATATATTTT. The rearrangement uses TRBV2 and TRBJ1-3; the D is unclear. CDR1 is SNHLY and CDR2 is FYNNEI in the germline V gene. This CDR3 spans 15 amino acids. The V gene lost 7 bases and the J gene lost 0 bases, with 13 bases spanning the gap.

This chain links TRBV28 with TRBJ2-1; 13 nucleotides line up with TRBD2. The CDR3 consists of 14 residues. Germline V gene data show CDR1 as MDHEN and CDR2 as SYDVKM. V was clipped by 6 bases and J by 7 bases; unmatched bases: 3. CDR3 in amino acids: CASRPGLAGNEQFF. DNA of the CDR3: TGTGCCAGCAGACCGGGACTAGCGGGGAATGAGCAGTTCTTC. Full variable domain (outside the CDR3, taken from reference TRBV28 and TRBJ2-1): DVKVTQSSRYLVKRTGEKVFLECVQDMDHENMFWYRQDPGLGLRLIYFSYDVKMKEKGDIPEGYSVSREKKERFSLILESASTNQTSMYLCASRPGLAGNEQFFGPGTRLTVL.

This rearrangement joins TRBV28 to TRBJ2-5; 7 bases map to TRBD2. Looked up from germline, CDR1 is MDHEN and CDR2 is SYDVKM. The trim removed 7 bases at V and 0 bases at J, leaving 11 bases unmatched. This CDR3 has 16 amino acids. CDR3 residues: CASTRRRGTNQETQYF. CDR3 bases: TGTGCCAGCACCCGCAGGCGGGGGACTAACCAAGAGACCCAGTACTTC.

The chain is built from TRBV5-1 and TRBJ2-1, with 7 nucleotides matching TRBD2. The CDR3 covers 15 residues. Germline V CDR1 and CDR2: SGHRS, YFSETQ. The ends lost 6 bases at V and 14 bases at J; junction bases unmatched: 20. CDR3 in amino acids: CASKIWPVTGGREFF. CDR3 sequence (DNA): TGCGCCAGCAAAATATGGCCGGTCACCGGGGGGAGGGAGTTCTTC.

This sequence joins TRBV7-2 and TRBJ2-1, with D unclear. The CDR3 loop spans 17 amino acids. Germline V lookup: CDR1 SGHTA, CDR2 FQGNSA. Trimming removed 3 bases from V and 6 bases from J, with 21 bases in between. CDR3 in amino acids: CASSFSSTDLMGNEQFF. CDR3 coding DNA: TGTGCCAGCAGCTTCTCTTCGACCGACTTAATGGGCAATGAGCAGTTCTTC.

A few counts support this clone. The V and J genes are TRBV9 and TRBJ2-1, with 12 bases that match TRBD2. Germline CDR1 and CDR2: SGDLS and YYNGEE. The trim removed 0 bases at V and 0 bases at J, leaving 7 bases unmatched. The CDR3 has 19 amino acids. CDR3 bases: TGTGCCAGCAGCGTAGGGCTAGCGGGAGGGACGAGCTCCTACAATGAGCAGTTCTTC. This codes for CASSVGLAGGTSSYNEQFF.